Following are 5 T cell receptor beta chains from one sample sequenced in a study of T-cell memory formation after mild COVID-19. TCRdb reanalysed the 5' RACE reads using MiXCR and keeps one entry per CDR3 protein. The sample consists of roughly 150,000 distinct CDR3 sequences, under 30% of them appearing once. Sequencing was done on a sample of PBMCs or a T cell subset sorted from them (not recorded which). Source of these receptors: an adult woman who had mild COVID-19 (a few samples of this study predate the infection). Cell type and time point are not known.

In DNA, the CDR3 is TGTGCCAGCAGCCTAACTAAATACAGGGGCAATTCACCCCTCCACTTT. Translation: CASSLTKYRGNSPLHF. The chain joins TRBV14 to TRBJ1-6; 7 bases agree with TRBD1. CDR1 is SGHDN, CDR2 FVKESK, per germline. Trimming removed 4 bases from V and 7 bases from J; junction bases left unmatched: 10. The CDR3 is made up of 16 amino acids.

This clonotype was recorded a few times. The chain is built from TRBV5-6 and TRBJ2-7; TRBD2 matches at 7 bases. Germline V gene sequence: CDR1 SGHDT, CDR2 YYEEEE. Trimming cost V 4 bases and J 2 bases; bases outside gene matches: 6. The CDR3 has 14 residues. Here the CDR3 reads CASSQGLVPYEQYF. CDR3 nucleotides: TGTGCCAGCAGCCAAGGACTAGTACCCTACGAGCAGTACTTC.

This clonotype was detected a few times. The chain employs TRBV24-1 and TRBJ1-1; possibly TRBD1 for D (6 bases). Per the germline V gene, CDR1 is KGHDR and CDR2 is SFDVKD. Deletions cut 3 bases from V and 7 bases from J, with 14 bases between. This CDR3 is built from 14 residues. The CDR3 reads CATSDTDTDSEAFF. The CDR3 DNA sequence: TGTGCCACCAGTGATACCGACACGGACAGTGAAGCTTTCTTT.

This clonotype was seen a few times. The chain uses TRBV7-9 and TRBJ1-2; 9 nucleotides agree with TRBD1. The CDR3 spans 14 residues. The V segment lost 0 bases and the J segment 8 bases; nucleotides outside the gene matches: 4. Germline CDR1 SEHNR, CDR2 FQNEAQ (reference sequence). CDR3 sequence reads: CASSLADRGRGYTF. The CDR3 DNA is TGTGCCAGCAGCTTAGCGGACAGGGGACGGGGCTACACCTTC.

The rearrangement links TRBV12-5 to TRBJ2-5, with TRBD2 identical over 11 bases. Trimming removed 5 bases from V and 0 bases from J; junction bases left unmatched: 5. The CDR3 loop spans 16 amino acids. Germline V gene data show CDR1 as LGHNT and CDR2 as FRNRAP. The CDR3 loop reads CASGLRLAGNQETQYF. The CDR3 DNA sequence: TGTGCTAGTGGTCTACGACTAGCGGGGAACCAAGAGACCCAGTACTTC.